This T cell receptor beta chain comes out of a study of blood T cell repertoires in COVID-19. As for the study in general: Specimens from acute and convalescent COVID-19 originated in the United States, Italy and Spain. PBMCs, B-cell-depleted T cells, or T cells provided the cDNA or gDNA that made up the material.

This clone was found once. Original processing methods: Estimation of nucleated cell counts relied on the amplification of reference gene primers. Profiled with immunoSEQ multiplex PCR; TCRdb holds only in-frame clones, not every one. Clonal size and the V and J genes are those of that table, whereas D and trimming came from the DNA. This repertoire shows approximately 210,000 clones, 80% to 90% found once; its top ten account for around 0.72%. Material: peripheral blood. This sequence originates from a middle-aged man with acute or convalescent COVID-19.

The CDR3 loop is CASSLTTGRLDYGYTF. The CDR3 DNA reads TGTGCCAGCAGCTTAACGACAGGGAGACTTGACTATGGCTACACCTTC. V usage is TRBV7-2 and J usage is TRBJ1-2; 7 nucleotides agree with TRBD1. CDR1 and CDR2 (germline): SGHTA, FQGNSA. With 2 bases clipped from V and 3 bases from J, the junction kept 9 bases outside the gene matches. CDR3 length: 16 residues.